The 15 T cell receptor beta chains in this list originate from one sample, sequenced in a study of human T cells and chemical hapten exposure. Time point meaning: patch test 2, 6 weeks after DPC sensitization. The sample's treatment: therapeutic diphenylcyclopropenone sensitization with weekly scalp DPC. TCRdb reprocessed the RACE reads with MiXCR, giving one entry per CDR3 protein. Counted here are about 400,000 distinct CDR3 sequences, around 6% occurring once; the ten biggest clones make up around 5.8%. Sequenced here: whole blood, sampled in connection with sensitization to the hapten diphenylcyclopropenone (DPC). Receptors originate from a woman younger than 30 with alopecia areata. Some clones in this sample may be carry-over from other donors' samples.

This clonotype has a handful of counts. V and J are TRBV4-3 and TRBJ2-3; the D is unclear. The CDR3 runs to 15 residues. CDR1 and CDR2 (germline): LGHNA, YSLEER. The V end was cut by 0 bases, the J end by 2 bases, with 9 bases between. The CDR3 sequence: CASSQDLRYTDTQYF. CDR3 nucleotide sequence: TGCGCCAGCAGCCAAGATCTAAGGTACACAGATACGCAGTATTTT.

V and J are TRBV5-1 and TRBJ2-7, with D maybe TRBD2 (5 bases). CDR1 and CDR2 (germline): SGHRS, YFSETQ. Trimming stripped 5 bases from V and 1 base from J, with 16 bases between. This CDR3 comprises 15 residues. CDR3 region: CASSFVSEPSYEQYF. The CDR3 DNA reads as TGCGCCAGCAGTTTCGTTAGCGAGCCGTCCTACGAGCAGTACTTC. Based on the CDR3 plus reference TRBV5-1 and TRBJ2-7, the full variable domain is KAGVTQTPRYLIKTRGQQVTLSCSPISGHRSVSWYQQTPGQGLQFLFEYFSETQRNKGNFPGRFSGRQFSNSRSEMNVSTLELGDSALYLCASSFVSEPSYEQYFGPGTRLTVT.

This clonotype came up many times. The chain uses TRBV10-3 and TRBJ1-3, with 7 nucleotides matching TRBD1. Trimming took 8 bases from V and 2 from J; bases not matched to a gene: 9. This CDR3 contains 15 residues. CDR1 ENHRY and CDR2 SYGVKD come from the germline V gene. The CDR3 DNA reads TGTGCCATCGGGGACCCGGGACAGCCTGGAAACACCATATATTTT. Protein sequence: CAIGDPGQPGNTIYF.

V is TRBV20-1 and J is TRBJ1-5, with D possibly matching TRBD1 (5 bases). V was trimmed by 3 bases and J by 4 bases, leaving 10 bases between them. There are 13 residues in the CDR3. CDR1 is DFQATT and CDR2 is SNEGSKA in the germline V gene (reference sequence). The CDR3 DNA reads TGCAGTGCTAGTATGGACATTAATCAGCCCCAGCATTTT. Its protein is CSASMDINQPQHF.

This sequence joins TRBV6-2 or TRBV6-3 and TRBJ2-1; D ambiguous. Per germline, CDR1 MNHEY and CDR2 SVGEGT. The V end lost 2 bases, the J end lost 0 bases, and 11 bases lay between the germline ends. The CDR3 runs 16 residues. CDR3 sequence (DNA): TGTGCCAGCAGTTACGGTGGGTTAAGCTCCTACAATGAGCAGTTCTTC. This translates into CASSYGGLSSYNEQFF.

This clonotype was picked up many times. The J gene is TRBJ1-3, the V gene TRBV7-2; tentative D call: TRBD1 (6 bases). There are 15 residues in the CDR3. Looked up from germline, CDR1 is SGHTA and CDR2 is FQGNSA. V was pared by 5 bases and J by 4 bases, with 15 bases between. The CDR3 region is CASSTQGYDGNTIYF. The CDR3 DNA is TGTGCCAGCAGCACGCAGGGGTACGACGGAAACACCATATATTTT.

This clonotype was counted many times. The chain uses TRBV7-2 and TRBJ1-5; D ambiguous. The CDR3 runs to 15 residues. The V end was cut by 2 bases, the J end by 1 base, with 9 bases between. From germline, CDR1 is SGHTA and CDR2 FQGNSA. The CDR3 DNA follows: TGTGCCAGCAGCTTAATAGGTCCCAGCAATCAGCCCCAGCATTTT. The encoded protein is CASSLIGPSNQPQHF.

This clonotype was found many times. CDR3 DNA sequence: TGCGCCAGCAGCAGGCCCGGGACCGACAGTCAACAACTCCACTTT. It specifies CASSRPGTDSQQLHF. V and J are TRBV5-1 and TRBJ1-6; weak D call: TRBD1 (5 bases). This CDR3 contains 15 residues. The V end lost 4 bases, the J end lost 16 bases, and 24 bases lay between the germline ends. The germline V gene encodes CDR1 SGHRS and CDR2 YFSETQ. The variable domain in full, completed from reference TRBV5-1 and TRBJ1-6, reads KAGVTQTPRYLIKTRGQQVTLSCSPISGHRSVSWYQQTPGQGLQFLFEYFSETQRNKGNFPGRFSGRQFSNSRSEMNVSTLELGDSALYLCASSRPGTDSQQLHFGNGTRLTVT.

This clonotype has a count of ten or more. The gene calls are TRBV9 and TRBJ2-6, with TRBD1 as a possible D gene (5 bases). Trimming pared 3 bases from V and 0 bases from J, leaving 7 bases between. CDR3 length equals 15 residues. Germline CDR1 reads SGDLS; CDR2 reads YYNGEE. The CDR3 DNA sequence: TGTGCCAGCAGCGCAGGGATCTCTGGGGCCAACGTCCTGACTTTC. As protein: CASSAGISGANVLTF.

This clonotype has more than one count but fewer than ten. The CDR3 spells CASSLKGASPDTQYF. The CDR3 DNA reads TGTGCCAGCAGTTTAAAGGGCGCAAGCCCAGATACGCAGTATTTT. The chain links TRBV12-3 or TRBV12-4 to TRBJ2-3; no definite D call. V was shortened by 2 bases and J by 4 bases, with 13 bases between the two germline ends. The CDR3 is 15 residues long.

The chain recombines TRBV2 with TRBJ2-5; maybe TRBD2 (5 bases). The CDR3 totals 12 residues. Germline V CDR1 and CDR2: SNHLY, FYNNEI. V was cut by 4 bases and J by 5 bases, with 8 bases left in between. CDR3 coding DNA: TGTGCCAGCAGTGTCCAGCGGGAGACCCAGTACTTC. It specifies CASSVQRETQYF.

This clonotype was counted a few times. The V gene is TRBV5-1, the J gene TRBJ2-1; D is uncertain. This CDR3 contains 13 residues. Trimming pared 8 bases from V and 7 bases from J, leaving 16 bases between. Germline V gene lookup returns CDR1 SGHRS and CDR2 YFSETQ. As DNA, the CDR3 is TGCGCCAGTCGGCCAGACGTCAGGAATGAGCAGTTCTTC. It translates to CASRPDVRNEQFF.

This clonotype was counted a few times. V and J are TRBV27 and TRBJ1-2; tentative D call: TRBD1 (6 bases). The CDR3 has 19 residues. The V gene lost 2 bases and the J gene lost 5 bases, with 27 bases spanning the gap. Germline-derived CDR1 and CDR2 are MNHEY and SMNVEV (reference sequence). The DNA of the CDR3 is TGTGCCAGCAGTTTAAAGGTGGTCCTGAGTGGGGGGCAAACTTATGGCTACACCTTC. This sequence encodes CASSLKVVLSGGQTYGYTF.

The chain joins TRBV28 to TRBJ1-1; no firm D call. V dropped 4 bases and J dropped 3 bases, with 15 bases sitting between them. Per germline, CDR1 MDHEN and CDR2 SYDVKM. This CDR3 comprises 15 residues. CDR3 bases: TGTGCCAGCAGTTACCCGGGGATAGCATACACTGAAGCTTTCTTT. Translation: CASSYPGIAYTEAFF.

This clonotype has at least ten counts. The V call is TRBV18, the J call TRBJ1-1; TRBD1 is a possible D gene (5 bases). The CDR3 length is 17 residues. Germline CDR1 reads KGHSH; CDR2 reads LQKENI. The germline V and J ends were trimmed by 7 bases and 4 bases, with 25 bases remaining between them. In DNA form, the CDR3 reads TGTGCCAGCTTCCCACCCGGGACCCCGACGACGGGCACTGAAGCTTTCTTT. It translates to CASFPPGTPTTGTEAFF.